This TCR beta chain was sequenced for a study of CD8 T cells in Susac syndrome. Reverse transcription used about 0.5 to 1 ug RNA and random hexamers. One entry per CDR3 protein, called by TCRdb with MiXCR from the immunoSEQ multiplex PCR reads. The sample includes 200,000 to 300,000 distinct CDR3 sequences, 90% to 96% seen only once; the top ten take roughly 0.1%. V dropped 3 bases and J dropped 0 bases, with 18 bases sitting between them. The CDR3 runs to 19 residues. This TCR came from a human donor with Susac syndrome. Material: CD4+ T cells from PBMCs. This rearrangement joins TRBV12-3 or TRBV12-4 to TRBJ2-6; D is perhaps TRBD1 or TRBD2 (5 bases each). The CDR3 spells CASSFGLGDHLSGANVLTF. CDR3 bases: TGTGCCAGCAGTTTTGGGTTAGGGGACCATCTCTCTGGGGCCAACGTCCTGACTTTC.